This T cell receptor beta chain is drawn from a study of human T cells and chemical hapten exposure. The library put unique molecular identifiers onto individual cDNA molecules. TCRdb re-called the RACE reads with MiXCR, one entry per CDR3 protein. Here the sample spans 150,000 to 200,000 distinct CDR3 sequences, approximately 24% being singletons. Germline V gives CDR1 SQVTM, CDR2 ANQGSEA. The CDR3 contains 14 residues. The V end lost 6 bases, the J end lost 2 bases, and 17 bases lay between the germline ends. Noted time point: patch test 3, about 24 weeks after DPC sensitization. Treatment meaning: therapeutic diphenylcyclopropenone sensitization with weekly scalp DPC.

The TCR sequence derives from a middle-aged woman with alopecia areata. Some clones in this sample may be carry-over from other donors' samples. This chain connects TRBV29-1 to TRBJ2-7; D is possibly TRBD1 (6 bases). The sample in question was whole blood, obtained in connection with sensitization to the hapten diphenylcyclopropenone (DPC). The CDR3 DNA reads as TGCAGCGTCTCACAGGGAGCTGGAGCCTACGAGCAGTACTTC. It specifies CSVSQGAGAYEQYF.